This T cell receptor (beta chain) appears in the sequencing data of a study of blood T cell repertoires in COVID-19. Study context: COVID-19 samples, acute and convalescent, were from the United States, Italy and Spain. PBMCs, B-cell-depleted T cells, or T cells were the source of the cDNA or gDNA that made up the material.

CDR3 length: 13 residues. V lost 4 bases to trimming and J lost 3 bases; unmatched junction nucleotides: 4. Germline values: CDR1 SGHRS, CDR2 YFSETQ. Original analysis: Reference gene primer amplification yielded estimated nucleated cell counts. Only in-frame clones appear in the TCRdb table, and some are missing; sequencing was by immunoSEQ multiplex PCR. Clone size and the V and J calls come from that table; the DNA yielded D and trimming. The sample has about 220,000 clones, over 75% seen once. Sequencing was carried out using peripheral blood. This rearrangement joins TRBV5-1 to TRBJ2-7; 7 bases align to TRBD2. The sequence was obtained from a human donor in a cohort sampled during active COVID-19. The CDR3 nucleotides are TGCGCCAGCAGCCTTGGGAGGGTCTACGAGCAGTACTTC. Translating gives CASSLGRVYEQYF.